The 22 T cell receptor beta chains listed next were all sequenced from one sample in a study of blood T cell repertoires in COVID-19. Libraries were prepared by immunoSEQ multiplex PCR; TCRdb keeps only in-frame clonotypes and omits some of them. This sample yields tens of thousands of clones, of which 68% are seen a single time; about 9% belongs to the top ten. The source material was peripheral blood. These receptors came from a woman in her 70s with acute or convalescent COVID-19.

This clone was detected a few times. This chain uses TRBV28 with TRBJ1-2, with D unclear. The V and J ends lost 4 bases and 6 bases respectively, with 15 bases between them. The CDR3 consists of 14 residues. Germline CDR1 MDHEN, CDR2 SYDVKM. The CDR3 loop is CASSYGQSINGYTF. The CDR3 DNA sequence: TGTGCCAGCAGTTATGGGCAGAGCATTAATGGCTACACCTTC.

This clone appeared many times. The rearrangement joins TRBV2 to TRBJ1-1, with 8 bases identical to TRBD1. This CDR3 spans 14 amino acids. Germline V gene sequence: CDR1 SNHLY, CDR2 FYNNEI. V lost 4 bases and J lost 5; bases outside the gene matches: 6. The CDR3 region is CASSVGQGGTEAFF. The CDR3 coding sequence is TGTGCCAGCAGTGTCGGACAGGGCGGGACTGAAGCTTTCTTT.

This chain joins TRBV18 and TRBJ2-1; 8 bases are a match to TRBD2. The CDR3 contains 16 residues. V shed 5 bases, J shed 4 bases, and the junction held 10 bases outside the gene matches. Germline V lookup: CDR1 KGHSH, CDR2 LQKENI. The CDR3 DNA reads TGTGCCAGCTCAACGACATCACTAGCGGAGTACAATGAGCAGTTCTTC. Translating gives CASSTTSLAEYNEQFF.

The rearrangement links TRBV12-3 or TRBV12-4 to TRBJ1-1; no firm D call. The V gene lost 3 bases and the J gene lost 1 base, with 6 bases spanning the gap. The CDR3 contains 13 residues. CDR3 sequence (DNA): TGTGCCAGCAGTTTGAGGCCGAACACTGAAGCTTTCTTT. This sequence encodes CASSLRPNTEAFF.

The chain is built from TRBV18 and TRBJ2-7; 7 bases fit TRBD2. This CDR3 contains 16 residues. V shed 3 bases, J shed 1 base, and the junction held 9 bases outside the gene matches. Germline values: CDR1 KGHSH, CDR2 LQKENI. For the CDR3, the DNA is TGTGCCAGCTCACCGGTAACTTCCGGGGGGTCCTACGAGCAGTACTTC. Amino acids: CASSPVTSGGSYEQYF. Combining the CDR3 with reference TRBV18 and TRBJ2-7 gives the whole variable domain NAGVMQNPRHLVRRRGQEARLRCSPMKGHSHVYWYRQLPEEGLKFMVYLQKENIIDESGMPKERFSAEFPKEGPSILRIQQVVRGDSAAYFCASSPVTSGGSYEQYFGPGTRLTVT.

This clone showed up just a few times. The chain combines TRBV7-7 with TRBJ2-1; 9 bases match TRBD2. V lost 1 base and J lost 5; bases outside the gene matches: 12. The CDR3 covers 18 residues. Germline CDR1 is SSHAT and CDR2 is FNYEAQ (reference sequence). DNA of the CDR3: TGTGCCAGCAGCTTAGTGCTGTGGCGGGAGGGCCAGGACAATGAGCAGTTCTTC. Its protein product is CASSLVLWREGQDNEQFF.

The V gene is TRBV19, the J gene TRBJ2-1; a weak D match, TRBD1 (5 bases). V shed 7 bases and J shed 9 bases, with 22 bases lying between them. The CDR3 sequence is 15 residues long. Germline V lookup: CDR1 LNHDA, CDR2 SQIVND (reference sequence). CDR3 nucleotide sequence: TGTGCCAGTACCGGAGCGAAAGGGGATTGGGTTGAGCAGTTCTTC. It translates to CASTGAKGDWVEQFF.

The rearrangement links TRBV6-1 to TRBJ1-1, with unresolved D. Germline V gene data show CDR1 as MNHNS and CDR2 as SASEGT. The CDR3 sequence is 13 residues long. The V end was cut by 3 bases, the J end by 3 bases, with 8 bases between. The CDR3 DNA is TGTGCCAGCAGTGATGTACAGCACACTGAAGCTTTCTTT. Protein: CASSDVQHTEAFF.

The gene calls are TRBV19 and TRBJ1-3, with 7 bases lining up with TRBD1. The CDR3 sequence is 15 residues long. Germline V gives CDR1 LNHDA, CDR2 SQIVND (reference sequence). The trim removed 7 bases at V and 0 bases at J, leaving 6 bases unmatched. CDR3 residues: CASIATGVSGNTIYF. The DNA for the CDR3 is TGTGCCAGTATAGCCACAGGGGTCTCTGGAAACACCATATATTTT.

This sequence joins TRBV14 and TRBJ2-6; TRBD1 matches 7 bases. Losses at the gene ends were 3 bases for V and 0 bases for J; bases not matched to a gene: 2. There are 16 residues in the CDR3. CDR1 and CDR2 (germline): SGHDN, FVKESK. The CDR3 DNA sequence: TGTGCCAGCAGCCACCAGGGGGTCTCTGGGGCCAACGTCCTGACTTTC. Its translation is CASSHQGVSGANVLTF.

This rearrangement joins TRBV18 to TRBJ1-2, with D possibly matching TRBD1 (6 bases). Germline CDR1 KGHSH, CDR2 LQKENI. The CDR3 has 15 residues. Between the trimmed V and J ends, which lost 0 bases and 6 bases, there was a span of 14 bases. CDR3 region: CASSPPSTGGDGYTF. In DNA, the CDR3 is TGTGCCAGCTCACCACCGTCAACGGGGGGCGATGGCTACACCTTC.

The CDR3 DNA reads TGTGCCAGCAGCTTAGACAGGGGGGACTCCTACGAGCAGTACTTC. Translating gives CASSLDRGDSYEQYF. The rearrangement links TRBV7-9 to TRBJ2-7; TRBD1 agrees at 8 bases. The CDR3 is made up of 15 amino acids. V lost 1 base to trimming and J lost 0 bases; unmatched junction nucleotides: 2. The V gene's germline CDR1 is SEHNR and CDR2 FQNEAQ (reference sequence).

V is TRBV6-5 and J is TRBJ2-1; 8 bases are shared with TRBD2. CDR3 length: 13 amino acids. The trim removed 6 bases at V and 12 bases at J, leaving 10 bases unmatched. Per germline, CDR1 MNHEY and CDR2 SVGAGI. The CDR3 sequence: CASRDKRERGQFF. CDR3 nucleotide sequence: TGTGCCAGCAGGGACAAGCGGGAGCGGGGGCAGTTCTTC.

The rearrangement links TRBV5-5 to TRBJ2-1, with 9 positions matching TRBD1. CDR3 length: 14 residues. The V segment lost 2 bases and the J segment 10 bases; nucleotides outside the gene matches: 7. Germline lookup yields CDR1 SGHKS and CDR2 YYEKEE (reference sequence). CDR3: CASSLLQGAGEQFF. The CDR3 DNA reads TGTGCCAGCAGCTTACTACAGGGGGCGGGGGAGCAGTTCTTC.

This clone was counted only a few times. The chain links TRBV6-5 to TRBJ1-2, with 9 positions matching TRBD1. Germline-derived CDR1 and CDR2 are MNHEY and SVGAGI. Unmatched junction bases numbered 7, after V lost 6 bases and J lost 8 bases. The length of the CDR3 is 13 residues. The CDR3 loop is CASSGDRVGGYTF. CDR3 bases: TGTGCCAGCAGCGGGGACAGGGTAGGCGGCTACACCTTC.

This chain links TRBV24-1 with TRBJ1-6, with 9 bases matching TRBD1. The CDR3 is made up of 18 amino acids. After removal of 8 bases from V and 3 bases from J, the junction contained 13 bases not matched to a gene. Germline V CDR1 and CDR2: KGHDR, SFDVKD. CDR3 sequence (DNA): TGTGCCACCATAAAGCCGGGACAGGGTTATTGCTATAATTCACCCCTCCACTTT. Protein product: CATIKPGQGYCYNSPLHF.

The chain employs TRBV6-5 and TRBJ1-5; 9 positions match TRBD1. The V and J ends lost 4 bases and 3 bases, in that order; junction bases with no gene match: 7. The length of the CDR3 is 16 residues. From germline, CDR1 is MNHEY and CDR2 SVGAGI. The CDR3 region is CASSLNRGRTNQPQHF. The CDR3 region has the DNA TGTGCCAGCAGTTTGAACAGGGGGCGAACCAATCAGCCCCAGCATTTT.

The CDR3 sequence: CASSPGLGWGNEQFF. The CDR3, as DNA: TGCGCCAGCAGCCCGGGACTAGGATGGGGTAATGAGCAGTTCTTC. V gene TRBV4-3 combines with J gene TRBJ2-1; the match to TRBD2 covers 8 bases. Germline loops: CDR1 LGHNA, CDR2 YSLEER. CDR3 length: 15 residues. J was trimmed by 7 bases and V by 4 bases; bases with no gene match: 9.

This rearrangement joins TRBV5-5 to TRBJ2-3, with 9 bases fitting TRBD1. The length of the CDR3 is 16 residues. CDR1 is SGHKS and CDR2 is YYEKEE in the germline V gene (reference sequence). J was trimmed by 3 bases and V by 6 bases; bases with no gene match: 11. The CDR3 sequence: CASKSEGTGYTDTQYF. DNA of the CDR3: TGTGCCAGCAAAAGTGAAGGGACAGGGTATACAGATACGCAGTATTTT.

This clone was counted many times. The chain joins TRBV18 to TRBJ2-1; a possible D gene is TRBD2 (5 bases). This CDR3 is 13 amino acids long. The germline CDR1 and CDR2 sequences are KGHSH and LQKENI. V was shortened by 3 bases and J by 8 bases, with 11 bases between the two germline ends. CDR3 sequence: CASSPFEGDEQFF. The CDR3 DNA follows: TGTGCCAGCTCACCTTTCGAGGGCGATGAGCAGTTCTTC. Supplemented by reference TRBV18 and TRBJ2-1, the full variable domain reads NAGVMQNPRHLVRRRGQEARLRCSPMKGHSHVYWYRQLPEEGLKFMVYLQKENIIDESGMPKERFSAEFPKEGPSILRIQQVVRGDSAAYFCASSPFEGDEQFFGPGTRLTVL.

The chain links TRBV21-1 to TRBJ1-4; no check of the table's D call, TRBD1, against the DNA was made. TRBV21-1 is noted as a pseudogene. The CDR3 covers 16 residues. DNA of the CDR3: TGTGCCAGCAGCAGGGTGGACATCGAAGATAATGAAAAACTGTTTTTT. This codes for CASSRVDIEDNEKLFF.

The DNA for the CDR3 is TGTGCCAGTACCGACAACATGAACACTGAAGCTTTCTTT. Translating it yields CASTDNMNTEAFF. This sequence joins TRBV19 and TRBJ1-1; D gene ambiguous. Per germline, CDR1 LNHDA and CDR2 SQIVND (reference sequence). This CDR3 is built from 13 residues. The V and J ends lost 7 bases and 0 bases respectively, with 9 bases between them.